This T cell receptor (beta chain) comes out of a study of blood T cell repertoires in COVID-19. Study context: In each case, the material was cDNA or gDNA derived from T cells, B-cell-depleted T cells, or PBMCs.

Clones were read by immunoSEQ multiplex PCR, and TCRdb kept only the in-frame ones, dropping some. The profile shows roughly 60,000 clones, roughly 92% of them singletons. The V and J ends lost 0 bases and 2 bases respectively, with 11 bases between them. Germline V lookup: CDR1 SNHLY, CDR2 FYNNEI. CDR3 length equals 15 residues. The receptor was derived from a human donor in a cohort sampled during active COVID-19. The chain recombines TRBV2 with TRBJ2-7; a possible D gene is TRBD1 (5 bases). Sequenced sample: peripheral blood. CDR3 sequence (DNA): TGTGCCAGCAGTGAAGCCCGCCAGGGCGCCTACGAGCAGTACTTC. Translating it yields CASSEARQGAYEQYF.